The 7 T cell receptor beta chains given below trace back to one sample, sequenced in a study of beta chain features in type 1 diabetes. Study-level results: Shorter TCRB CDR3s, moderately but significantly so, were found in Type 1 diabetes patients in all four CD4+ subsets.

Sequenced material consisted of expressed TCRB transcripts (all of the isolated RNA was reverse transcribed). Only in-frame clones appear in the TCRdb table, and some are missing; sequencing was by immunoSEQ multiplex PCR. The table records roughly 160,000 clones, about 7.9% of them present only once. Which antigens these TCRs recognize remains unknown. Sample: central memory CD4+ T cells from blood. These receptors were obtained from a man between 18 and 35 years old with type 1 diabetes.

The rearrangement links TRBV30 to TRBJ2-1, with 8 bases lining up with TRBD2. The germline gives CDR1 GTSNPN, CDR2 SVGIG (reference sequence). The junction had 11 bases not matched to a gene; V was cut back by 2 bases and J by 5 bases. The CDR3 extends over 16 amino acids. The CDR3 reads CAWSPPWTSSHNEQFF. The CDR3 DNA sequence: TGTGCCTGGAGTCCCCCTTGGACTAGCAGCCACAATGAGCAGTTCTTC.

V and J are TRBV5-1 and TRBJ2-7; 13 positions agree with TRBD2. This CDR3 spans 15 amino acids. After removal of 3 bases from V and 6 bases from J, the junction contained 6 bases not matched to a gene. Germline CDR1 SGHRS, CDR2 YFSETQ. The CDR3 region has the DNA TGCGCCAGCAGCTCGAGGACTAGCGGGAGTGGCGAGCAGTACTTC. Translating it yields CASSSRTSGSGEQYF.

The V gene is TRBV30, the J gene TRBJ2-1; TRBD1 matches at 8 bases. Losses at the gene ends were 6 bases for V and 3 bases for J; bases not matched to a gene: 1. This CDR3 contains 12 residues. Per the germline V gene, CDR1 is GTSNPN and CDR2 is SVGIG (reference sequence). CDR3 residues: CACRGLYNEQFF. The CDR3 DNA reads TGTGCCTGCAGGGGGCTCTACAATGAGCAGTTCTTC.

This clone has only a few counts. The V call is TRBV27, the J call TRBJ2-3; D may be TRBD2 (5 bases). CDR1 is MNHEY and CDR2 is SMNVEV in the germline V gene (reference sequence). V was shortened by 5 bases and J by 6 bases, with 24 bases between the two germline ends. CDR3 length: 17 residues. The CDR3 region has the DNA TGTGCCAGCAGTCCCTATGGGAGCTCCATTGGTGATGATACGCAGTATTTT. Residues: CASSPYGSSIGDDTQYF.

The table lists this clone with a few counts. DNA for the CDR3: TGTGCCAGCAGCGCACGACTAGCGGGAGGGCCAGATACGCAGTATTTT. This codes for CASSARLAGGPDTQYF. The genes are TRBV11-2 and TRBJ2-3; the match to TRBD2 covers 14 bases. Germline-derived CDR1 and CDR2 are SGHAT and FQNNGV. Germline trimming cut 5 bases from V and 4 bases from J; bases unmatched to any gene: 5. The CDR3 runs to 16 residues. Full variable domain (rest looked up from reference TRBV11-2 and TRBJ2-3): EAGVAQSPRYKIIEKRQSVAFWCNPISGHATLYWYQQILGQGPKLLIQFQNNGVVDDSQLPKDRFSAERLKGVDSTLKIQPAKLEDSAVYLCASSARLAGGPDTQYFGPGTRLTVL.

This clone has a handful of counts. This chain joins TRBV5-1 and TRBJ2-1, with 10 bases fitting TRBD2. V lost 6 bases and J lost 8; bases outside the gene matches: 5. CDR3 length equals 13 residues. In germline, CDR1 is SGHRS, CDR2 YFSETQ. The CDR3 region is CASMRGTSDEQFF. DNA of the CDR3: TGCGCCAGCATGAGGGGGACTAGCGATGAGCAGTTCTTC.

This clone was seen a handful of times. This chain joins TRBV27 and TRBJ1-2; 7 bases agree with TRBD1. The CDR3 is made up of 14 amino acids. Germline V gene data show CDR1 as MNHEY and CDR2 as SMNVEV (reference sequence). Germline trimming cut 5 bases from V and 7 bases from J; bases unmatched to any gene: 10. The CDR3 sequence is CASSPRRQGFGYTF. CDR3 nucleotide sequence: TGTGCCAGCAGTCCCCGCCGACAGGGTTTTGGCTACACCTTC.